These 17 T cell receptor beta chains were sequenced from one sample in a study of shared clonotypes between healthy human individuals. Here immunoSEQ multiplex PCR was the method, and the copy in TCRdb shows in-frame clones only, minus some. The sample shows 850,000 to 1,200,000 clones, about 77% of them seen only once. The sample consisted of memory CD4+ T cells sorted from blood. Subset noted: CD45RA-negative fraction. All receptors come from a man aged 18 to 35 in good health.

This chain joins TRBV30 and TRBJ2-7, with D perhaps matching TRBD2 (6 bases). The CDR3 has 12 residues. CDR1 and CDR2 from the germline V gene are GTSNPN and SVGIG (reference sequence). V was pared by 4 bases and J by 3 bases, with 10 bases between. CDR3 nucleotides: TGTGCCTGGAACGGGGGTAACTACGAGCAGTACTTC. Translation gives CAWNGGNYEQYF.

The chain uses TRBV7-3 and TRBJ1-2; a weak D match, TRBD1 (5 bases). Germline CDR1 SGHTA, CDR2 FQGTGA. The CDR3 is 17 residues long. V lost 2 bases and J lost 4, with 20 bases in between. The chain's CDR3 is CASSLRGGDPASYGYTF. The CDR3 DNA reads TGTGCCAGCAGCTTACGAGGTGGGGACCCCGCCTCCTATGGCTACACCTTC.

The rearrangement uses TRBV9 and TRBJ1-1; D is uncertain. The ends were cut back, 4 bases at V and 1 base at J, with 14 bases in the middle. Germline CDR1 SGDLS, CDR2 YYNGEE. The CDR3 covers 15 residues. The CDR3 DNA sequence: TGTGCCAGCAGCACGGCGTCGGGTTGGAACACTGAAGCTTTCTTT. Protein sequence: CASSTASGWNTEAFF. Filled out from reference TRBV9 and TRBJ1-1, the complete variable domain reads DSGVTQTPKHLITATGQRVTLRCSPRSGDLSVYWYQQSLDQGLQFLIQYYNGEERAKGNILERFSAQQFPDLHSELNLSSLELGDSALYFCASSTASGWNTEAFFGQGTRLTVV.

Notes on this clone: The junction shows a germline mismatch at one end, possibly a read error. CDR3 nucleotide sequence: TGTGCCAGCAGCTTAGAGCGAGAGCAGGGGAGGAACTTC. Translated, it gives CASSLEREQGRNF. The V call is TRBV7-2, the J call TRBJ2-7, with D perhaps being TRBD1 or TRBD2 (6 bases each). Germline V gene data show CDR1 as SGHTA and CDR2 as FQGNSA. The CDR3 is 13 amino acids.

This sequence joins TRBV28 and TRBJ1-5; TRBD1 agrees at 8 bases. The CDR3 covers 14 residues. J gave up 6 bases and V 4 bases, and 5 bases lay outside the gene matches. The germline V gene has CDR1 MDHEN and CDR2 SYDVKM. CDR3 coding DNA: TGTGCCAGCAGTTCAGGCAGGGGGCTTCAGCCCCAGCATTTT. Its translation is CASSSGRGLQPQHF. Filled out from reference TRBV28 and TRBJ1-5, the complete variable domain reads DVKVTQSSRYLVKRTGEKVFLECVQDMDHENMFWYRQDPGLGLRLIYFSYDVKMKEKGDIPEGYSVSREKKERFSLILESASTNQTSMYLCASSSGRGLQPQHFGDGTRLSIL.

The chain employs TRBV10-3 and TRBJ2-7; D remains unclear. This CDR3 has 12 residues. Germline lookup yields CDR1 ENHRY and CDR2 SYGVKD. The V end was cut by 4 bases, the J end by 3 bases, with 7 bases between. The CDR3 reads CAISVNGYEQYF. The CDR3 DNA follows: TGTGCCATCAGTGTAAACGGCTACGAGCAGTACTTC.

The rearrangement joins TRBV7-2 to TRBJ2-3; 14 bases are a match to TRBD2. V was clipped by 1 base and J by 4 bases; unmatched bases: 4. There are 17 residues in the CDR3. Germline CDR1 SGHTA, CDR2 FQGNSA. As DNA, the CDR3 is TGTGCCAGCAGCTTAGGACTAGCGGGAGGGTACGCAGATACGCAGTATTTT. Encoded protein: CASSLGLAGGYADTQYF.

The genes are TRBV19 and TRBJ1-3, with 9 bases that match TRBD1. The V gene end was trimmed by 5 bases and the J gene end by 3 bases; junction bases not matched to a gene: 17. The CDR3 has 19 residues. CDR1 LNHDA and CDR2 SQIVND come from the germline V gene (reference sequence). CDR3 protein: CASSYWTGVATSFGNTIYF. DNA of the CDR3: TGTGCCAGTAGTTACTGGACAGGGGTCGCCACAAGTTTTGGAAACACCATATATTTT.

This chain joins TRBV30 and TRBJ1-1, with 7 nucleotides matching TRBD1. Germline assignment: CDR1 GTSNPN and CDR2 SVGIG (reference sequence). Trimming removed 1 base from V and 5 bases from J; junction bases left unmatched: 4. This CDR3 contains 13 residues. The CDR3 nucleotides are TGTGCCTGGAGTGGGGCAGGGGGAACTGAAGCTTTCTTT. Translation gives CAWSGAGGTEAFF.

About this clone: This sequence may be a read error, since a much larger clone differs from it by one base. CDR3 in amino acids: CASTEWVRGNTIYF. The CDR3 bases are TGTGCCAGCACCGAGTGGGTAAGGGGAAACACCATATATTTT. The chain combines TRBV6-5 with TRBJ1-3; D not resolved. Trimming took off 7 bases at V and 4 bases at J, with 14 bases between the two ends. The CDR3 covers 14 residues. Germline V gene lookup returns CDR1 MNHEY and CDR2 SVGAGI.

The chain couples TRBV5-4 to TRBJ2-4; TRBD2 is a possible D gene (6 bases). The germline V gene encodes CDR1 SGHNT and CDR2 YYREEE (reference sequence). V lost 4 bases to trimming and J lost 0 bases, with 17 bases between them. This CDR3 has 17 amino acids. CDR3 DNA sequence: TGTGCCAGCAGCCCGGGCGGGGCGGAGGTAGCCAAAAACATTCAGTACTTC. Its translation: CASSPGGAEVAKNIQYF.

The chain has TRBV6-4 and TRBJ2-1; D perhaps matches TRBD1 (6 bases). This CDR3 is 14 amino acids long. Trimming took off 3 bases at V and 7 bases at J, with 13 bases between the two ends. Germline V lookup: CDR1 MRHNA, CDR2 SNTAGT. DNA of the CDR3: TGTGCCAGCAGTGAGAACTACCAGGGGAATGAGCAGTTCTTC. This encodes CASSENYQGNEQFF.

This chain's CDR3 is CASSLKLTDNYGYTF. CDR3 DNA: TGCGCCAGCAGCTTGAAGTTAACAGACAACTATGGCTACACCTTC. The rearrangement links TRBV5-1 to TRBJ1-2; D unresolved. This CDR3 comprises 15 residues. From germline, CDR1 is SGHRS and CDR2 YFSETQ. Trimming took 1 base from V and 2 from J, leaving 12 bases between them.

The rearrangement joins TRBV5-1 to TRBJ2-1, with 9 bases lining up with TRBD2. The CDR3 length is 15 residues. The germline V gene encodes CDR1 SGHRS and CDR2 YFSETQ. The V and J ends lost 0 bases and 2 bases, in that order; junction bases with no gene match: 0. The CDR3 DNA sequence: TGCGCCAGCAGCTTGGAGCGGGGGGCCTACAATGAGCAGTTCTTC. As protein: CASSLERGAYNEQFF.

The chain uses TRBV10-3 and TRBJ2-6; D remains unclear. V was pared by 5 bases and J by 0 bases, with 17 bases between. CDR1 and CDR2 from the germline V gene are ENHRY and SYGVKD. The CDR3 extends over 18 amino acids. CDR3 nucleotide sequence: TGTGCCATCAGTCCGAGCCCGAAGCCCCTCTCTGGGGCCAACGTCCTGACTTTC. Residues: CAISPSPKPLSGANVLTF.

This clone was recorded at least ten times. This sequence joins TRBV10-3 and TRBJ2-7, with unresolved D. Germline CDR1 is ENHRY and CDR2 is SYGVKD. This CDR3 has 15 residues. Trimming removed 0 bases at V and 7 bases at J, with 16 bases between. As DNA, the CDR3 is TGTGCCATCAGTGAGTCGACTTTGGCCTTGGGTGAGCAGTACTTC. It specifies CAISESTLALGEQYF.

J is TRBJ2-2 and V is TRBV7-9, with D uncertain. With 8 bases removed from V and 2 bases from J, the gap between germline ends came to 12 bases. CDR3 size: 14 residues. The germline V gene has CDR1 SEHNR and CDR2 FQNEAQ (reference sequence). This CDR3 reads CASLRRINTGELFF. CDR3 sequence (DNA): TGTGCCAGCCTGAGGCGGATAAACACCGGGGAGCTGTTTTTT.